The present T cell receptor beta chain was sequenced within a study of blood T cell repertoires in COVID-19. The J segment lost 0 bases and the V segment lost 3 bases, leaving 2 bases of the junction unmatched. Germline values: CDR1 GTSNPN, CDR2 SVGIG (reference sequence). The CDR3 totals 13 residues. Sequencing was performed with immunoSEQ multiplex PCR; in TCRdb, only in-frame clones are kept and a portion is missing. The data contain 65,000 or so clones, approximately 84% of them singletons. Material: peripheral blood. The V call is TRBV30, the J call TRBJ2-7; the match to TRBD2 covers 7 bases. The sequence came from a man aged 55 to 70 with acute or convalescent COVID-19. CDR3 bases: TGTGCCTGGAGCGGGGGGTTCTCCTACGAGCAGTACTTC. This codes for CAWSGGFSYEQYF.